This T cell receptor (beta chain) was identified during a study of early T cells in non-severe SARS-CoV-2 infection. From the 5' RACE reads, TCRdb called clonotypes with MiXCR, one entry per CDR3 protein. The sample shows fewer than 80,000 distinct CDR3 sequences, approximately 12% of them seen only once. The V and J ends lost 4 bases and 5 bases, in that order; junction bases with no gene match: 6. CDR3 length: 14 amino acids. Germline CDR1 is SGHNT and CDR2 is YYREEE (reference sequence). Sequencing used whole blood, obtained at baseline. The clonotype comes from an adult who was a healthcare worker with PCR-confirmed SARS-CoV-2 infection or an uninfected control (not recorded which). The donor label of this sample is uncertain. The rearrangement uses TRBV5-4 and TRBJ1-2; 9 bases are a match to TRBD1. The CDR3 loop is CASSPTGTGYGYTF. The CDR3 coding sequence is TGTGCCAGCAGCCCCACCGGGACAGGGTATGGCTACACCTTC. Looking up the rest from reference TRBV5-4 and TRBJ1-2 gives the full variable domain: ETGVTQSPTHLIKTRGQQVTLRCSSQSGHNTVSWYQQALGQGPQFIFQYYREEENGRGNFPPRFSGLQFPNYSSELNVNALELDDSALYLCASSPTGTGYGYTFGSGTRLTVV.